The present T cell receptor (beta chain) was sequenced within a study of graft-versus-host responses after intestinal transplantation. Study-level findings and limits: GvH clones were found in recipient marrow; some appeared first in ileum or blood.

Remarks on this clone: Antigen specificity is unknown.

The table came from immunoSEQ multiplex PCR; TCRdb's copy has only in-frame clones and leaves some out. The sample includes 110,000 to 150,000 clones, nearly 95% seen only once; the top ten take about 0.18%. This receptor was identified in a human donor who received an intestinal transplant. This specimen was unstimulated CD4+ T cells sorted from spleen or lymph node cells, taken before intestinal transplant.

The CDR3 nucleotides are TGTGCCAGCAGCTCCGCGGTGAGAGGGGCCAACGTCCTGACTTTC. It is translated as CASSSAVRGANVLTF. The chain is built from TRBV2 and TRBJ2-6; the D is unclear. The length of the CDR3 is 15 residues. Germline CDR1 and CDR2: SNHLY and FYNNEI. Trimming removed 6 bases at V and 4 bases at J, with 13 bases between. Combining the CDR3 with reference TRBV2 and TRBJ2-6 gives the whole variable domain EPEVTQTPSHQVTQMGQEVILRCVPISNHLYFYWYRQILGQKVEFLVSFYNNEISEKSEIFDDQFSVERPDGSNFTLKIRSTKLEDSAMYFCASSSAVRGANVLTFGAGSRLTVL.